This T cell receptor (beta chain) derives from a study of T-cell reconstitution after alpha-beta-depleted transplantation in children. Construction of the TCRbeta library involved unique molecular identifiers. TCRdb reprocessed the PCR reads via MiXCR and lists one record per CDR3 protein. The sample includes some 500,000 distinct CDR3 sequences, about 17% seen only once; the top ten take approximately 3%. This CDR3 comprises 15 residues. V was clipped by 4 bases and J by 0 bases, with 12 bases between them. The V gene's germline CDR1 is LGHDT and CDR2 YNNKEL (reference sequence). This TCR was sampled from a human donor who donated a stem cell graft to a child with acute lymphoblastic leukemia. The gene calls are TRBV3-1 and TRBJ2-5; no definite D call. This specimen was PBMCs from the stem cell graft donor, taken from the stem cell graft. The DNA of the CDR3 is TGTGCCAGCAGCCCCGCCTGGCTGTACCAAGAGACCCAGTACTTC. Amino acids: CASSPAWLYQETQYF.